The rows below give T cell receptor beta chains drawn from one sample of a study of blood T cell repertoires in COVID-19. Sequencing was performed with immunoSEQ multiplex PCR; in TCRdb, only in-frame clones are kept and a portion is missing. The table has 30,000 to 40,000 clones, around 74% seen once; the top ten hold roughly a tenth. The specimen sequenced was peripheral blood. The receptors were sampled from a man aged 65-85 years with COVID-19, enrolled during active disease. Each CDR3 is given with its conserved first and last residue. Each record gives: CDR3 DNA, CDR3 protein, D gene, V gene, J gene, clone size. D genes are given only for firm matches. Clone size is shown for a subset of rows, as once, few, many or a class of expanded clone.

DNA: TGCGCCAGCAGCCAACGCGCGGAAGAGACCCAGTACTTC; CDR3: CASSQRAEETQYF; D: NA; V: TRBV4-3; J: TRBJ2-5; size: NA
DNA: TGTGCCAGTAGTATCCGAGGGGGGACAGGGACAACCTACGAGCAGTACTTC; CDR3: CASSIRGGTGTTYEQYF; D: TRBD1; V: TRBV19; J: TRBJ2-7; size: few
DNA: TGTGCCAGCAGGGCGACAGGGGGAGAGACCCAGTACTTC; CDR3: CASRATGGETQYF; D: TRBD1; V: TRBV6-5; J: TRBJ2-5; size: once
DNA: TGTGCCAGCAGTTCTGGCGGGGAGTATCAGCCCCAGCATTTT; CDR3: CASSSGGEYQPQHF; D: NA; V: TRBV6-5; J: TRBJ1-5; size: NA
DNA: TGTGCCAGCAGCTTGAGGTCCAAGCAGGGCTTCAATGAGCAGTTCTTC; CDR3: CASSLRSKQGFNEQFF; D: NA; V: TRBV7-9; J: TRBJ2-1; size: few
DNA: TGTGCCAGCAGCCAAGACGCTCTGGGGACTCATACGCAGTATTTT; CDR3: CASSQDALGTHTQYF; D: NA; V: TRBV3-1/TRBV3-2; J: TRBJ2-3; size: NA
DNA: TGTGCCAGTAGGATAACAGGGGGCGACAATCAGCCCCAGCATTTT; CDR3: CASRITGGDNQPQHF; D: TRBD1; V: TRBV19; J: TRBJ1-5; size: NA
DNA: TGTGCCAGCAGCCAAGAAGTCACTAGCGGGGGGGCCGTTCCCTACGAGCAGTACTTC; CDR3: CASSQEVTSGGAVPYEQYF; D: TRBD2; V: TRBV4-2; J: TRBJ2-7; size: NA
DNA: TGCGCCAGCACCGTAGCAGGGGTTTCTAGCAATCAGCCCCAGCATTTT; CDR3: CASTVAGVSSNQPQHF; D: NA; V: TRBV4-1; J: TRBJ1-5; size: NA
DNA: TGTGCCAGCAGCGTATATGAACGGATCCGGGACAGTGGAAACACCATATATTTT; CDR3: CASSVYERIRDSGNTIYF; D: TRBD1; V: TRBV9; J: TRBJ1-3; size: NA
DNA: TGTGCCAGCAGTTTTAAGGGAGGCGAGCAGTACTTC; CDR3: CASSFKGGEQYF; D: NA; V: TRBV28; J: TRBJ2-7; size: NA
DNA: TGTGCCAGCAGCCGTCACCGGGACAGGGGTTACGAGCAGTACTTC; CDR3: CASSRHRDRGYEQYF; D: TRBD1; V: TRBV7-9; J: TRBJ2-7; size: NA
DNA: TGCGCCAGCAGCTTAAGTGCGGGCGGCTTACAAGAGACCCAGTACTTC; CDR3: CASSLSAGGLQETQYF; D: NA; V: TRBV5-1; J: TRBJ2-5; size: few
DNA: TGTGCCAGCAGCTTGTGGGCCGGGGGGTCTTCACCCCTCCACTTT; CDR3: CASSLWAGGSSPLHF; D: NA; V: TRBV5-6; J: TRBJ1-6; size: NA
DNA: TGTGCCAGCAGCGCCGGGACAGTCTCAGGCTACACCTTC; CDR3: CASSAGTVSGYTF; D: TRBD1; V: TRBV2; J: TRBJ1-2; size: NA
DNA: TGTGCCACCAGCAGACTTTCCGGGACACAGAGGGGCTACACCTTC; CDR3: CATSRLSGTQRGYTF; D: NA; V: TRBV15; J: TRBJ1-2; size: NA
DNA: TGTGCCAGCAGCTTAGCAGCCCCTTGGAGGGGGCATCCCACTGAAGCTTTCTTT; CDR3: CASSLAAPWRGHPTEAFF; D: TRBD1; V: TRBV7-2; J: TRBJ1-1; size: NA
DNA: TGTGCCAGCAGCTTGACAGGGGGCCCGACCGGGGAGCTGTTTTTT; CDR3: CASSLTGGPTGELFF; D: TRBD1; V: TRBV7-2; J: TRBJ2-2; size: few
DNA: TGTGCCAGCAGCCAAGGAACTAGGGCACATTGGCAGAATGAGCAGTTCTTC; CDR3: CASSQGTRAHWQNEQFF; D: NA; V: TRBV14; J: TRBJ2-1; size: NA
DNA: TGTGCCAGCAGCTTAGCTCCTAGCGTCCCCTACGAGCAGTACTTC; CDR3: CASSLAPSVPYEQYF; D: NA; V: TRBV7-2; J: TRBJ2-7; size: NA
DNA: TGTGCCAGCAGCACATTGACACTGGGGAGTCATTTT; CDR3: CASSTLTLGSHF; D: NA; V: TRBV27; J: TRBJ2-3; size: once
DNA: TGCAGCGTCCACAGGGCGAGAGATACGCAGTATTTT; CDR3: CSVHRARDTQYF; D: NA; V: TRBV29-1; J: TRBJ2-3; size: NA
DNA: TGTGCCAGCAGTGCGATCCAGGGGGCTCGTGGCTACACCTTC; CDR3: CASSAIQGARGYTF; D: TRBD1; V: TRBV7-9; J: TRBJ1-2; size: once
DNA: TGTGCCAGCAGCCTGGGACTAGCGGGGACAGATACGCAGTATTTT; CDR3: CASSLGLAGTDTQYF; D: NA; V: TRBV21-1; J: TRBJ2-3; size: NA
DNA: TGTGCCAGCAGACCCCGGACAGGGGATGGAGAGACCCAGTACTTC; CDR3: CASRPRTGDGETQYF; D: TRBD1; V: TRBV6-5; J: TRBJ2-5; size: NA
DNA: TGCAGCGGGAGGGGGCTCTGGGACATTCAGTACTTC; CDR3: CSGRGLWDIQYF; D: NA; V: TRBV29-1; J: TRBJ2-4; size: NA
DNA: TGTGCCAGCAGCTTAATGGCAGCCGGAGTGTACGAGCAGTACTTC; CDR3: CASSLMAAGVYEQYF; D: NA; V: TRBV7-3; J: TRBJ2-7; size: NA
DNA: TGTGCCATCATGTCTGGCTTAAATTCACCCCTCCACTTT; CDR3: CAIMSGLNSPLHF; D: NA; V: TRBV10-3; J: TRBJ1-6; size: NA
DNA: TGTGCCAGCAGCCGTTACAATGAGCAGTTCTTC; CDR3: CASSRYNEQFF; D: NA; V: TRBV7-9; J: TRBJ2-1; size: NA
DNA: TGTGCCAGCAGCTTAGATACAGGGGGCCACGAGACCCAGTACTTC; CDR3: CASSLDTGGHETQYF; D: TRBD1; V: TRBV7-3; J: TRBJ2-5; size: NA
DNA: TGTGCCAGCAGTTTCCGCAGGGAGGGGAATTCACCCCTCCACTTT; CDR3: CASSFRREGNSPLHF; D: NA; V: TRBV6-5; J: TRBJ1-6; size: NA
DNA: TGTGCCAGCAGTTACGCCCGGACAAACCTTCTACTTGATGGCTACACCTTC; CDR3: CASSYARTNLLLDGYTF; D: NA; V: TRBV6-2/TRBV6-3; J: TRBJ1-2; size: NA
DNA: TGCAGTGCTAGTCGTAGCGGGTCCGGGGGCTCCTACAATGAGCAGTTCTTC; CDR3: CSASRSGSGGSYNEQFF; D: TRBD2; V: TRBV20-1; J: TRBJ2-1; size: NA
DNA: TGTGCCAGCAGCTTGGTTTACAGGTTCTACGAGCAGTACTTC; CDR3: CASSLVYRFYEQYF; D: NA; V: TRBV5-8; J: TRBJ2-7; size: NA
DNA: TGCAGCGTTGCGAGACAGGCCCTGAACACTGAAGCTTTCTTT; CDR3: CSVARQALNTEAFF; D: NA; V: TRBV29-1; J: TRBJ1-1; size: NA
DNA: TGTGCCATCACCCCCGGGGGGAGGGATACGCAGTATTTT; CDR3: CAITPGGRDTQYF; D: TRBD2; V: TRBV10-3; J: TRBJ2-3; size: NA
DNA: TGTGCCAGCAGCAGCGGGAGATACAATGAGCAGTTCTTC; CDR3: CASSSGRYNEQFF; D: TRBD2; V: TRBV6-5; J: TRBJ2-1; size: NA
DNA: TGTGCCAGCAGCTTAGGGGGCAGGGGTTTTGGTGGCTACACCTTC; CDR3: CASSLGGRGFGGYTF; D: NA; V: TRBV7-9; J: TRBJ1-2; size: NA
DNA: TGTGCCACCAGTAACAGGGCCAATGAGCAGTTCTTC; CDR3: CATSNRANEQFF; D: NA; V: TRBV24-1; J: TRBJ2-1; size: NA
DNA: TGCGCCAGCAGCTACGGGACTGCCAATTCCTACGAGCAGTACTTC; CDR3: CASSYGTANSYEQYF; D: NA; V: TRBV5-1; J: TRBJ2-7; size: few
DNA: TGTGCCAGCAGTTACGGAGGTGTTGCTCAAGAGACCCAGTACTTC; CDR3: CASSYGGVAQETQYF; D: NA; V: TRBV6-2/TRBV6-3; J: TRBJ2-5; size: few
DNA: TGTGCCAGTAGCCTAGCGGGAGGGCCCAACGAGCAGTACTTC; CDR3: CASSLAGGPNEQYF; D: TRBD2; V: TRBV19; J: TRBJ2-7; size: NA
DNA: TGTGCCAGTAGTAAAGGTCAGGGTGGAAACACCATATATTTT; CDR3: CASSKGQGGNTIYF; D: NA; V: TRBV19; J: TRBJ1-3; size: NA
DNA: TGCGCCAGCAGCTTACAGGGTAATGGCTACACCTTC; CDR3: CASSLQGNGYTF; D: NA; V: TRBV5-1; J: TRBJ1-2; size: NA
DNA: TGTGCCAGCAGCTTGGGACAGGGGGCTTACGGCTATGGCTACACCTTC; CDR3: CASSLGQGAYGYGYTF; D: TRBD1; V: TRBV5-4; J: TRBJ1-2; size: NA
DNA: TGTGCCAGCAGCTCCCGGGACACTCACTATGGCTACACCTTC; CDR3: CASSSRDTHYGYTF; D: NA; V: TRBV7-9; J: TRBJ1-2; size: NA